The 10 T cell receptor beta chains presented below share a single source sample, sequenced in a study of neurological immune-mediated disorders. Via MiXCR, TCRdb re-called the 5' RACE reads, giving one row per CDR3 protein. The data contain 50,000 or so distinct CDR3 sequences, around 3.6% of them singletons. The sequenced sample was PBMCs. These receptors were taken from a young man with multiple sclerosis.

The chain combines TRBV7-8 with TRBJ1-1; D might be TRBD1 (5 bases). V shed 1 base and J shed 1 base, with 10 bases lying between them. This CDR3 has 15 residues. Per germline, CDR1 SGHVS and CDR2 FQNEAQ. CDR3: CASSLDGGGNTEAFF. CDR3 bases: TGTGCCAGCAGCTTAGACGGGGGGGGGAACACTGAAGCTTTCTTT.

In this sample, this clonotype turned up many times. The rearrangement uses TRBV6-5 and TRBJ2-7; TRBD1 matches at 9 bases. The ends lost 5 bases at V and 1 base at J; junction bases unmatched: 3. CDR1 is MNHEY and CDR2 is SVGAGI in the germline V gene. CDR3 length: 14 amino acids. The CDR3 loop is CASSRTGESYEQYF. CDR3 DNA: TGTGCCAGCAGTAGGACAGGGGAATCCTACGAGCAGTACTTC.

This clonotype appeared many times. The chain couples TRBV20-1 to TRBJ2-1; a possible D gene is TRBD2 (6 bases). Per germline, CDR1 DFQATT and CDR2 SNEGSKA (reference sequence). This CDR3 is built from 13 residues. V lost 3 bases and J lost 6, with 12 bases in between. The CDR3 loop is CSASRTTGNEQFF. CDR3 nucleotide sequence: TGCAGTGCTAGTAGGACTACTGGCAATGAGCAGTTCTTC.

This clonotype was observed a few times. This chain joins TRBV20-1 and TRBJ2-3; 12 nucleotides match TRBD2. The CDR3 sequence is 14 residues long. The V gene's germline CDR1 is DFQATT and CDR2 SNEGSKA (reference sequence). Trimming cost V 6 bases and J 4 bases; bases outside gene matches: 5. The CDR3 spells CSAKTSGSADTQYF. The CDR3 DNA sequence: TGCAGTGCCAAGACTAGCGGGAGCGCAGATACGCAGTATTTT.

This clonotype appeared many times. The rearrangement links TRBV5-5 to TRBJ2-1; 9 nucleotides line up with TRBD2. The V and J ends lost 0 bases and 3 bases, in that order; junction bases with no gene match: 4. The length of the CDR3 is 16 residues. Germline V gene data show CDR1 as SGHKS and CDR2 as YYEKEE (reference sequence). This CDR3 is CASSLALAGSYNEQFF. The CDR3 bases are TGTGCCAGCAGCTTGGCCCTAGCGGGAAGCTACAATGAGCAGTTCTTC.

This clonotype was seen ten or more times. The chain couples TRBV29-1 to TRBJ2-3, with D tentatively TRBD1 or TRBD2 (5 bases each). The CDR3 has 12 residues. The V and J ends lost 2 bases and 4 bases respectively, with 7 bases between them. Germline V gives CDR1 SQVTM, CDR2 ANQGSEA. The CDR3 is CSVERGADTQYF. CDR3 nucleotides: TGCAGCGTTGAACGGGGCGCAGATACGCAGTATTTT.

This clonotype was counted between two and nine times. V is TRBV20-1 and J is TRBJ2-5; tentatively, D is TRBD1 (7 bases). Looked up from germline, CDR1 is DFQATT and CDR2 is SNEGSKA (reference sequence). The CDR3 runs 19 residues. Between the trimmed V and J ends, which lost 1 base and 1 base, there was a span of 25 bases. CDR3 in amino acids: CSARGGGGGWAEGQETQYF. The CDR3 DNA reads TGCAGTGCTAGAGGTGGAGGGGGCGGCTGGGCTGAGGGCCAAGAGACCCAGTACTTC.

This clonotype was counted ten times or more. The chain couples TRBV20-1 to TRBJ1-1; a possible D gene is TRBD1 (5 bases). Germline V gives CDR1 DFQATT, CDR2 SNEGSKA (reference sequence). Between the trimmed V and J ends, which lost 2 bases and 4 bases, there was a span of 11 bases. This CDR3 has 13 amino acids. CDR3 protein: CSARKPGGTEAFF. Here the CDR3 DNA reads TGCAGTGCTAGAAAGCCGGGGGGCACTGAAGCTTTCTTT.

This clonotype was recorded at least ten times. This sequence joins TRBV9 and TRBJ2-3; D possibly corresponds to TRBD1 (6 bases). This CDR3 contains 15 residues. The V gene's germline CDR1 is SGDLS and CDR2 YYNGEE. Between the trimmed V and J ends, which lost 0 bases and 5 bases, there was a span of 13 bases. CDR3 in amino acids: CASSVAGTSLDTQYF. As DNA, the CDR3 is TGTGCCAGCAGCGTAGCAGGGACATCCTTAGATACGCAGTATTTT.

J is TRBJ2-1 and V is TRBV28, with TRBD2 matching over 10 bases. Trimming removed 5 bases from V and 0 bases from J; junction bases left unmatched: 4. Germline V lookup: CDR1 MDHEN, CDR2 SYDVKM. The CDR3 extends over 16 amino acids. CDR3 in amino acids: CASSPSSGSSYNEQFF. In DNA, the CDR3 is TGTGCCAGCAGTCCATCTAGCGGGAGCTCCTACAATGAGCAGTTCTTC.